The 21 T cell receptor beta chains reported below all come from one sample, sequenced in a study of blood T cell repertoires in COVID-19 (dated by TCRdb to the early 2020s). The library was obtained by the immunoSEQ multiplex PCR assay. The immuneACCESS repertoire file appears here via TCRdb, limited to in-frame rearrangements. These files lack a portion of the clones; in checked studies, under half of the deficit traces to unresolved V genes, and the cause of the others is not known. The sample table contains a few hundred thousand clones; only one count was recorded for about 88% of them. The ten largest clones add up to 3.5% to 5.5% of the sample. The sample taken for sequencing was peripheral blood. The receptor source for this set is a woman in her 40s who had recovered from COVID-19.

The chain links TRBV27 to TRBJ2-5, with 10 bases lining up with TRBD2. With 3 bases clipped from V and 3 bases from J, the junction kept 4 bases outside the gene matches. The CDR3 is 15 residues long. Germline V gene lookup returns CDR1 MNHEY and CDR2 SMNVEV (reference sequence). The CDR3 protein is CASSLGTSDKETQYF. The CDR3 DNA reads as TGTGCCAGCAGTTTGGGGACTAGCGACAAAGAGACCCAGTACTTC.

The chain joins TRBV2 to TRBJ2-1; the match to TRBD2 covers 7 bases. V trimming: 3 bases; J trimming: 0 bases; junction bases outside the gene matches: 11. The CDR3 has 18 amino acids. CDR1 and CDR2 from the germline V gene are SNHLY and FYNNEI. The CDR3 protein is CASSDLAGPSRSYNEQFF. The CDR3 DNA reads as TGTGCCAGCAGTGATTTAGCGGGTCCTTCCCGCTCCTACAATGAGCAGTTCTTC.

J is TRBJ1-2 and V is TRBV19; the match to TRBD1 covers 11 bases. The germline V gene encodes CDR1 LNHDA and CDR2 SQIVND (reference sequence). Trimming took 6 bases from V and 3 from J; bases not matched to a gene: 3. CDR3 length: 14 amino acids. The CDR3 DNA reads TGTGCCAGTAGACCGGGACAGGGGGACTATGGCTACACCTTC. This codes for CASRPGQGDYGYTF.

V usage is TRBV19 and J usage is TRBJ1-1; TRBD1 might be the D (5 bases). In germline, CDR1 is LNHDA, CDR2 SQIVND (reference sequence). The CDR3 length is 14 residues. V dropped 3 bases and J dropped 5 bases, with 13 bases sitting between them. In DNA form, the CDR3 reads TGTGCCAGTAGTATTGGTGGGGGGTTAACTGAAGCTTTCTTT. Its protein is CASSIGGGLTEAFF.

This clone turned up a few times. This chain links TRBV3-1 (or the pseudogene TRBV3-2) with TRBJ2-5; D perhaps matches TRBD2 (5 bases). This CDR3 contains 15 residues. With 5 bases removed from V and 3 bases from J, the gap between germline ends came to 16 bases. Germline assignment: CDR1 LGHDT and CDR2 YNNKEL (reference sequence). The CDR3 region has the DNA TGTGCCAGCAGCGCGGACGAGGGCGGCAAAGAGACCCAGTACTTC. Amino acid sequence: CASSADEGGKETQYF.

This chain links TRBV7-3 with TRBJ2-7; TRBD1 matches at 7 bases. Germline V gene data show CDR1 as SGHTA and CDR2 as FQGTGA. The CDR3 totals 15 residues. Unmatched junction bases numbered 7, after V lost 2 bases and J lost 3 bases. CDR3 DNA sequence: TGTGCCAGCAGCTTAGAACCGGGACAGTTCTACGAGCAGTACTTC. The encoded protein is CASSLEPGQFYEQYF. The entire variable domain, with the rest obtained from reference TRBV7-3 and TRBJ2-7, is as follows: GAGVSQTPSNKVTEKGKYVELRCDPISGHTALYWYRQSLGQGPEFLIYFQGTGAADDSGLPNDRFFAVRPEGSVSTLKIQRTERGDSAVYLCASSLEPGQFYEQYFGPGTRLTVT.

The rearrangement links TRBV4-1 to TRBJ1-2; the match to TRBD1 covers 10 bases. The junction had 14 bases not matched to a gene; V was cut back by 2 bases and J by 5 bases. The CDR3 loop spans 18 amino acids. Germline lookup yields CDR1 MGHRA and CDR2 YSYEKL. CDR3 loop: CASSQPGTGVLRLYGYTF. As DNA, the CDR3 is TGCGCCAGCAGCCAACCAGGGACAGGGGTCCTACGATTATATGGCTACACCTTC.

The genes are TRBV6-5 and TRBJ1-5; no reliable D call. Trimming shortened V by 8 bases and J by 2 bases, and 16 bases separated the two germline ends. Germline V gene sequence: CDR1 MNHEY, CDR2 SVGAGI. The CDR3 contains 15 residues. In nucleotides, the CDR3 is TGTGCCAGCTTGGGCGGGGTAAGGGGCAATCAGCCCCAGCATTTT. Translation gives CASLGGVRGNQPQHF.

The chain joins TRBV3-1 (or the pseudogene TRBV3-2) to TRBJ1-1; possible D gene TRBD1, 6 bases. CDR1 LGHDT and CDR2 YNNKEL come from the germline V gene (reference sequence). Trimming removed 4 bases at V and 4 bases at J, with 13 bases between. CDR3 length equals 14 residues. Here the CDR3 reads CASSPSEGGTEAFF. The CDR3 DNA follows: TGTGCCAGCAGCCCAAGCGAAGGGGGCACTGAAGCTTTCTTT.

The chain joins TRBV7-9 to TRBJ1-1; D gene ambiguous. This CDR3 has 12 residues. The V and J ends lost 8 bases and 5 bases respectively, with 12 bases between them. Germline V gives CDR1 SEHNR, CDR2 FQNEAQ (reference sequence). In DNA form, the CDR3 reads TGTGCCAGCTTCGGGTCGGGGACTGAAGCTTTCTTT. Translating gives CASFGSGTEAFF.

CDR3 sequence: CASSRLAGGSDTGELFF. The CDR3 DNA reads TGTGCCAGCAGCAGACTAGCGGGGGGGAGTGACACCGGGGAGCTGTTTTTT. The chain is built from TRBV2 and TRBJ2-2; 14 positions match TRBD2. The CDR3 spans 17 residues. Germline V gene lookup returns CDR1 SNHLY and CDR2 FYNNEI. The V gene end was trimmed by 6 bases and the J gene end by 3 bases; junction bases not matched to a gene: 6.

V gene TRBV27 combines with J gene TRBJ1-5, with D maybe TRBD1 (5 bases). The V gene lost 6 bases and the J gene lost 5 bases, with 8 bases spanning the gap. CDR3 length: 12 amino acids. Germline CDR1 and CDR2: MNHEY and SMNVEV (reference sequence). The CDR3 here is CASRTGDQPQHF. DNA for the CDR3: TGTGCCAGCAGAACGGGGGATCAGCCCCAGCATTTT.

A few counts support this clone. J is TRBJ2-2 and V is TRBV5-1; D might be TRBD1 (5 bases). The germline V and J ends were trimmed by 1 base and 7 bases, with 14 bases remaining between them. Germline V lookup: CDR1 SGHRS, CDR2 YFSETQ. The CDR3 loop spans 15 amino acids. CDR3 sequence (DNA): TGCGCCAGCAGCTTGTCCCAGGGTGATGGCGGGGAGCTGTTTTTT. Amino acid sequence: CASSLSQGDGGELFF.

This clone was recorded only once. The chain is built from TRBV27 and TRBJ1-4; a weak D match, TRBD1 (5 bases). The CDR3 sequence is 13 residues long. From germline, CDR1 is MNHEY and CDR2 SMNVEV (reference sequence). V was clipped by 6 bases and J by 6 bases, with 11 bases between them. The CDR3 spells CASSRVVYEKLFF. As DNA, the CDR3 is TGTGCCAGCAGCAGGGTAGTTTATGAAAAACTGTTTTTT.

V is TRBV20-1 and J is TRBJ2-7, with 15 bases fitting TRBD2. V trimming: 3 bases; J trimming: 5 bases; junction bases outside the gene matches: 5. Germline-derived CDR1 and CDR2 are DFQATT and SNEGSKA (reference sequence). The CDR3 is 15 amino acids. The CDR3: CSASRTSGGGDEQYF. CDR3 DNA sequence: TGCAGTGCTAGTAGGACTAGCGGGGGGGGTGACGAGCAGTACTTC.

The chain recombines TRBV3-1 (or the pseudogene TRBV3-2) with TRBJ2-1, with D perhaps TRBD1 (5 bases). Germline V gives CDR1 LGHDT, CDR2 YNNKEL (reference sequence). Trimming cost V 0 bases and J 8 bases, with 14 bases left between them. The CDR3 has 15 residues. As DNA, the CDR3 is TGTGCCAGCAGCCAAGACAAGCAACAAGGGGATGAGCAGTTCTTC. This encodes CASSQDKQQGDEQFF.

This clone was observed a single time. V and J are TRBV11-3 and TRBJ2-5; D possibly corresponds to TRBD1 (6 bases). With 4 bases removed from V and 4 bases from J, the gap between germline ends came to 19 bases. CDR3 length: 16 amino acids. Germline lookup yields CDR1 SGHNT and CDR2 YENEEA. CDR3 bases: TGTGCCAGCAGCTCCACACAGGGTTTCTTGGTAGAGACCCAGTACTTC. It is translated as CASSSTQGFLVETQYF.

This chain connects TRBV4-2 to TRBJ2-7; perhaps TRBD2 as D (5 bases). The CDR3 totals 15 residues. Trimming stripped 1 base from V and 4 bases from J, with 14 bases between. CDR1 and CDR2 from the germline V gene are LGHNA and YNFKEQ. The CDR3 DNA reads TGTGCCAGCAGCCAAGTGGCGACTACCGATTACGAGCAGTACTTC. This codes for CASSQVATTDYEQYF.

The rearrangement uses TRBV19 and TRBJ2-5; D is ambiguous. V lost 3 bases to trimming and J lost 6 bases, with 11 bases between them. CDR1 and CDR2 (germline): LNHDA, SQIVND (reference sequence). This CDR3 spans 13 amino acids. CDR3: CASSIVLLQTQYF. For the CDR3, the DNA is TGTGCCAGTAGTATCGTCCTACTTCAGACCCAGTACTTC.

The CDR3 loop reads CASSFSGQGPNYGYTF. Here the CDR3 DNA reads TGTGCCAGCAGCTTTTCCGGACAGGGACCCAACTATGGCTACACCTTC. This chain connects TRBV5-4 to TRBJ1-2, with 8 bases identical to TRBD1. Germline lookup yields CDR1 SGHNT and CDR2 YYREEE (reference sequence). CDR3 length equals 16 residues. J gave up 2 bases and V 2 bases, and 8 bases lay outside the gene matches.

This chain connects TRBV5-6 to TRBJ1-2; D may be TRBD1 (6 bases). Germline V gives CDR1 SGHDT, CDR2 YYEEEE. V shed 5 bases and J shed 5 bases, with 19 bases lying between them. This CDR3 is 15 amino acids long. The DNA of the CDR3 is TGTGCCAGCAGTTATGGGGAAGGGGGAAAATATGGCTACACCTTC. As protein: CASSYGEGGKYGYTF. Full variable domain (outside the CDR3, taken from reference TRBV5-6 and TRBJ1-2): DAGVTQSPTHLIKTRGQQVTLRCSPKSGHDTVSWYQQALGQGPQFIFQYYEEEERQRGNFPDRFSGHQFPNYSSELNVNALLLGDSALYLCASSYGEGGKYGYTFGSGTRLTVV.